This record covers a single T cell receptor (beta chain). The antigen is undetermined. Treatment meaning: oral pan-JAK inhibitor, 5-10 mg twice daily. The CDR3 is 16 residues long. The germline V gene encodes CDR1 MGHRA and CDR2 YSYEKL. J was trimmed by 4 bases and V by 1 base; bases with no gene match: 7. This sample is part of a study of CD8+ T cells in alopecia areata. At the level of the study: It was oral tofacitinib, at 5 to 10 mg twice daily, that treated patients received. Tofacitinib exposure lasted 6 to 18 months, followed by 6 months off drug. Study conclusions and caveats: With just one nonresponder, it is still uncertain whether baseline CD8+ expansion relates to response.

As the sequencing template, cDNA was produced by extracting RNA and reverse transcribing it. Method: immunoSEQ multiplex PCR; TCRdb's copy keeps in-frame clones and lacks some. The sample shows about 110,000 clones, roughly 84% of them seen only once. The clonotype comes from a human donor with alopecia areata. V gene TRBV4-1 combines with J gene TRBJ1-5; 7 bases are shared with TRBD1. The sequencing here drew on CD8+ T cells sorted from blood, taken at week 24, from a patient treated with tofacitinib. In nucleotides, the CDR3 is TGCGCCAGCAGCCAAGTACGGGGACAGCAGAATCAGCCCCAGCATTTT. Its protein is CASSQVRGQQNQPQHF.